This T cell receptor (beta chain) was profiled in a study of shared clonotypes between healthy human individuals. On the study more broadly: With ages of 18 to 49, the donors were a couple of women and three men.

Sequenced by immunoSEQ multiplex PCR; TCRdb stores in-frame clones only, minus some. The top ten clones hold less than 0.06% of a sample with under 650,000 clones, 90% to 97% of them seen once. V was pared by 3 bases and J by 4 bases, with 15 bases between. The CDR3 is made up of 16 amino acids. Germline lookup yields CDR1 SEHNR and CDR2 FQNEAQ (reference sequence). The specimen sequenced was naive CD4+ T cells sorted from blood. Regarding subset: CD45RA+ positively selected. The chain links TRBV7-9 to TRBJ2-2; tentative D call: TRBD2 (6 bases). The TCR comes from a woman aged 30 to 39 in good health. CDR3 in amino acids: CASSFWGRSSTGELFF. The CDR3 nucleotides read TGTGCCAGCAGCTTCTGGGGGAGGTCTAGCACCGGGGAGCTGTTTTTT.